Presented here are 18 T cell receptor beta chains from one specimen sequenced in a study of patients and donors after allogeneic stem cell transplantation. MiXCR, applied by TCRdb to the RT-PCR reads, yields one record per CDR3 protein. Of approximately 200,000 distinct CDR3 sequences in the sample, roughly 13% were seen once. The sequenced material came from blood, either unsorted or a sorted T cell fraction (not recorded which). The receptors originated from a human donor who was either an allogeneic HSCT recipient or a stem cell or donor lymphocyte infusion donor (not recorded which). It is not recorded whose cells these are; they may come from a transplant donor.

Written as DNA, the CDR3 is TGCGCCAGCAGCTCCCAGGGAAGCGGCATGAACACTGAAGCTTTCTTT. This gives the protein CASSSQGSGMNTEAFF. The rearrangement joins TRBV5-1 to TRBJ1-1; D may be TRBD1 (5 bases). CDR1 is SGHRS and CDR2 is YFSETQ in the germline V gene. Trimming left V 3 bases short and J 0 bases short, with 15 bases between. The CDR3 has 16 amino acids.

The chain couples TRBV5-1 to TRBJ2-3; possibly TRBD1 for D (5 bases). Looked up from germline, CDR1 is SGHRS and CDR2 is YFSETQ. With 0 bases removed from V and 4 bases from J, the gap between germline ends came to 9 bases. The CDR3 loop spans 14 amino acids. The CDR3, as DNA: TGCGCCAGCAGCTTGGCGGTGGGGCCAGATACGCAGTATTTT. The encoded protein is CASSLAVGPDTQYF.

This clonotype was found a few times. This chain links TRBV5-6 with TRBJ1-2, with D possibly being TRBD1 (6 bases). V was clipped by 3 bases and J by 2 bases, with 14 bases between them. In germline, CDR1 is SGHDT, CDR2 YYEEEE. The CDR3 covers 15 residues. CDR3: CASSSGQPRNYGYTF. The CDR3, as DNA: TGTGCCAGCAGCTCCGGACAGCCGCGCAACTATGGCTACACCTTC.

This clonotype was recorded a few times. This chain uses TRBV20-1 with TRBJ1-5; TRBD1 aligns across 7 bases. The V gene end was trimmed by 6 bases and the J gene end by 2 bases; junction bases not matched to a gene: 10. Germline CDR1 and CDR2: DFQATT and SNEGSKA (reference sequence). CDR3 size: 15 residues. In nucleotides, the CDR3 is TGCAGTGCAATCACAGGGGCAGGGGGCAATCAGCCCCAGCATTTT. It codes for CSAITGAGGNQPQHF.

This sequence joins TRBV11-2 and TRBJ2-1, with 7 bases identical to TRBD2. V shed 4 bases, J shed 8 bases, and the junction held 8 bases outside the gene matches. The CDR3 runs to 14 residues. Germline CDR1 reads SGHAT; CDR2 reads FQNNGV. CDR3 in amino acids: CASSSTWEGHEQFF. CDR3 DNA sequence: TGTGCCAGCAGCTCGACGTGGGAGGGCCATGAGCAGTTCTTC.

There are a few counts of this clonotype. This chain uses TRBV6-1 with TRBJ2-5, with 9 bases identical to TRBD2. The J segment lost 1 base and the V segment lost 6 bases, leaving 0 bases of the junction unmatched. This CDR3 is built from 13 residues. The germline CDR1 and CDR2 sequences are MNHNS and SASEGT. CDR3 sequence reads: CASRGLAQETQYF. CDR3 nucleotide sequence: TGTGCCAGCAGGGGACTAGCCCAAGAGACCCAGTACTTC.

This clonotype appeared a few times. The chain joins TRBV6-1 to TRBJ1-5; D possibly corresponds to TRBD1 (5 bases). The V gene lost 1 base and the J gene lost 6 bases, with 10 bases spanning the gap. Germline CDR1 is MNHNS and CDR2 is SASEGT. CDR3 length: 14 residues. The CDR3 coding sequence is TGTGCCAGCAGTGAAGGGGGGGGTACTCAGCCCCAGCATTTT. Protein: CASSEGGGTQPQHF.

This sequence joins TRBV16 and TRBJ1-2; the match to TRBD1 covers 8 bases. The CDR3 spans 15 residues. Germline assignment: CDR1 KGHSY and CDR2 FQNENV. V was clipped by 4 bases and J by 7 bases; unmatched bases: 11. The DNA of the CDR3 is TGTGCCAGCAGCCCCTGGGGCAGGGGGCTGGGTGGCTACACCTTC. Protein product: CASSPWGRGLGGYTF.

The chain carries TRBV12-3 or TRBV12-4 and TRBJ2-3; maybe TRBD2 (5 bases). Deletions cut 5 bases from V and 2 bases from J, with 11 bases between. CDR3 length: 14 amino acids. This CDR3 reads CASSPGLTTDTQYF. CDR3 coding DNA: TGTGCCAGCAGTCCCGGACTGACCACAGATACGCAGTATTTT.

This chain uses TRBV6-5 with TRBJ2-7, with D unclear. The CDR3 sequence is 14 residues long. Germline V gives CDR1 MNHEY, CDR2 SVGAGI. Trimming removed 2 bases at V and 12 bases at J, with 20 bases between. CDR3 DNA sequence: TGTGCCAGCAGTTACGGGCAGGCCCTAACCCCCCTGTACTTC. This encodes CASSYGQALTPLYF.

This clonotype was seen at least ten times. The chain uses TRBV7-2 and TRBJ1-2; a weak D match, TRBD1 (5 bases). The V gene lost 5 bases and the J gene lost 3 bases, with 10 bases spanning the gap. The CDR3 has 13 amino acids. Germline-derived CDR1 and CDR2 are SGHTA and FQGNSA. The CDR3 DNA follows: TGTGCCAGCAGCACGGGACGGGACTATGGCTACACCTTC. It specifies CASSTGRDYGYTF. Full variable domain (remainder filled in from reference TRBV7-2 and TRBJ1-2): GAGVSQSPSNKVTEKGKDVELRCDPISGHTALYWYRQSLGQGLEFLIYFQGNSAPDKSGLPSDRFSAERTGGSVSTLTIQRTQQEDSAVYLCASSTGRDYGYTFGSGTRLTVV.

This chain joins TRBV5-1 and TRBJ2-7; D is unresolved. Germline lookup yields CDR1 SGHRS and CDR2 YFSETQ. The CDR3 consists of 14 residues. The V end lost 0 bases, the J end lost 1 base, and 8 bases lay between the germline ends. CDR3 DNA: TGCGCCAGCAGCTTGGATGGGCCTTCCTACGAGCAGTACTTC. Encoded protein: CASSLDGPSYEQYF.

CDR3 sequence: CASSEDRDTDTQYF. DNA of the CDR3: TGCGCCAGCAGTGAGGACAGGGACACAGATACGCAGTATTTT. The genes are TRBV10-1 and TRBJ2-3, with 7 bases matching TRBD1. The length of the CDR3 is 14 residues. V lost 2 bases, J lost 2 bases, and 1 base stayed unmatched. Germline CDR1 reads WNHNN; CDR2 reads SYGVQD (reference sequence).

This clonotype was seen ten or more times. The chain joins TRBV20-1 to TRBJ2-7; possibly TRBD2 for D (5 bases). Germline CDR1 and CDR2: DFQATT and SNEGSKA (reference sequence). V was trimmed by 3 bases and J by 1 base, leaving 13 bases between them. CDR3 length: 14 amino acids. The CDR3 region has the DNA TGCAGTGCTAGTGTTCCGGGATTTTCCTACGAGCAGTACTTC. It yields the protein CSASVPGFSYEQYF.

This clonotype showed up many times. The chain is built from TRBV28 and TRBJ2-4; unclear D gene. The V end lost 1 base, the J end lost 4 bases, and 11 bases lay between the germline ends. CDR1 MDHEN and CDR2 SYDVKM come from the germline V gene. CDR3 length equals 15 residues. The CDR3 region has the DNA TGTGCCAGCAGTTTATTTTCCACCGGGAAAAACATTCAGTACTTC. Protein sequence: CASSLFSTGKNIQYF.

The V and J genes are TRBV7-2 and TRBJ2-6, with D hard to call. This CDR3 contains 15 residues. Germline values: CDR1 SGHTA, CDR2 FQGNSA. The V end lost 1 base, the J end lost 0 bases, and 4 bases lay between the germline ends. The CDR3 coding sequence is TGTGCCAGCAGCTTAGTACACTCTGGGGCCAACGTCCTGACTTTC. Translated: CASSLVHSGANVLTF. The variable domain in full, with the rest retrieved from reference TRBV7-2 and TRBJ2-6, is GAGVSQSPSNKVTEKGKDVELRCDPISGHTALYWYRQSLGQGLEFLIYFQGNSAPDKSGLPSDRFSAERTGGSVSTLTIQRTQQEDSAVYLCASSLVHSGANVLTFGAGSRLTVL.

The rearrangement joins TRBV5-1 to TRBJ2-1; 13 bases are a match to TRBD2. This CDR3 has 16 amino acids. The germline V gene encodes CDR1 SGHRS and CDR2 YFSETQ. Unmatched junction bases numbered 6, after V lost 2 bases and J lost 7 bases. CDR3 nucleotide sequence: TGCGCCAGCAGCTTCGGACTAGCGGGAGATATGAATGAGCAGTTCTTC. Its translation is CASSFGLAGDMNEQFF.

The gene calls are TRBV12-3 or TRBV12-4 and TRBJ1-5; possible D gene TRBD1, 5 bases. CDR3 size: 14 residues. V lost 6 bases and J 2 bases, leaving 11 bases between the germline ends. DNA of the CDR3: TGTGCCAGCAGCCCCCTAGGGGGCAATCAGCCCCAGCATTTT. Amino acid sequence: CASSPLGGNQPQHF.